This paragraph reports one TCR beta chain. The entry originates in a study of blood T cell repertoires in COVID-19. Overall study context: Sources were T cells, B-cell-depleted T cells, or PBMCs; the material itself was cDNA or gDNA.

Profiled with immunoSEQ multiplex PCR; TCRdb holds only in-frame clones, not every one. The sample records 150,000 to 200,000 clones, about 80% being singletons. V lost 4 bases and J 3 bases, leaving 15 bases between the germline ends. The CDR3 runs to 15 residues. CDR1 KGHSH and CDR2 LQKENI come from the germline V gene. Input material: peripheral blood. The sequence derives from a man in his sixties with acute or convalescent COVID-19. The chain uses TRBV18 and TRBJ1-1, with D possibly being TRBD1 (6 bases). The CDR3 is CASSRWGQGDTEAFF. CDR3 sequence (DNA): TGTGCCAGCTCACGGTGGGGGCAGGGCGACACTGAAGCTTTCTTT.